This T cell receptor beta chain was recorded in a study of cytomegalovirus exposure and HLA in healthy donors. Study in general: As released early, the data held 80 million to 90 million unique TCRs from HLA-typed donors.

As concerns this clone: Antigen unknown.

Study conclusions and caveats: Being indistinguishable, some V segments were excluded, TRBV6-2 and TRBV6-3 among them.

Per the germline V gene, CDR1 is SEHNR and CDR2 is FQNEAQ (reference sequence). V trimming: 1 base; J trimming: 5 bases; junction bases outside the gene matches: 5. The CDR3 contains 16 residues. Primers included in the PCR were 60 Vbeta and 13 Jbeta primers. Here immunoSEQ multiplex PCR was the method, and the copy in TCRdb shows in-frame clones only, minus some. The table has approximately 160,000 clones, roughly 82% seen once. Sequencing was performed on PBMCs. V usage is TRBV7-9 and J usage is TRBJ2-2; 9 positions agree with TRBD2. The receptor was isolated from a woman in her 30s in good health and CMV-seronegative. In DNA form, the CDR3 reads TGTGCCAGCAGCTTAGGACTAGCGGTGGCTACCGGGGAGCTGTTTTTT. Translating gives CASSLGLAVATGELFF.